This passage covers 24 T cell receptor beta chains from one sample sequenced in a study of blood T cells in healthy people across ages. Then a second PCR, running roughly 7 to 11 cycles, was carried out with a sample-barcoded 5' primer and a J-beta primer mix. TCRdb re-called the 5' RACE reads with MiXCR, one entry per CDR3 protein. Of 540,000 or so distinct CDR3 sequences detected, under 55% appear once; the ten largest clones hold approximately 23%. Material: blood. Receptors originate from an elderly man in good health.

The chain joins TRBV3-1 to TRBJ2-5, with 12 bases fitting TRBD1. The germline V gene encodes CDR1 LGHDT and CDR2 YNNKEL (reference sequence). With V trimmed by 7 bases and J by 11 bases, 14 bases remained unmatched. This CDR3 is built from 15 residues. The CDR3, as DNA: TGTGCCAGCACATCCTACGGGACAGGGGGCCGGGAGCAGTACTTC. Translation: CASTSYGTGGREQYF.

The V call is TRBV29-1, the J call TRBJ1-1; D is possibly TRBD1 (5 bases). This CDR3 contains 10 residues. Per the germline V gene, CDR1 is SQVTM and CDR2 is ANQGSEA. Trimming removed 4 bases at V and 11 bases at J, with 11 bases between. This CDR3 is CSVAGTGAFF. Written as DNA, the CDR3 is TGCAGCGTTGCGGGGACCGGGGCTTTCTTT.

V gene TRBV28 combines with J gene TRBJ1-2; D unresolved. CDR1 and CDR2 (germline): MDHEN, SYDVKM. The CDR3 length is 11 residues. The V end lost 4 bases, the J end lost 10 bases, and 10 bases lay between the germline ends. This CDR3 reads CASSSTGFYTF. DNA for the CDR3: TGTGCCAGCAGTTCGACGGGTTTCTACACCTTC.

V is TRBV12-3 or TRBV12-4 and J is TRBJ2-4; 7 positions match TRBD1. The DNA end lines up better with TRBJ2-7; the J call may be wrong. CDR3 length: 16 residues. In DNA form, the CDR3 reads TGTGCCAGCAGCGACCAGGACAGGACCCTATCCTACGAGCAGTACTTC. This gives the protein CASSDQDRTLSYEQYF.

The chain couples TRBV7-2 to TRBJ2-1; 9 nucleotides agree with TRBD1. The V gene end was trimmed by 5 bases and the J gene end by 4 bases; junction bases not matched to a gene: 6. Germline CDR1 reads SGHTA; CDR2 reads FQGNSA. This CDR3 has 15 residues. The CDR3 DNA is TGTGCCAGCAGCCCAAGGACAGGGGAATACAATGAGCAGTTCTTC. Its translation is CASSPRTGEYNEQFF.

The chain is built from TRBV6-6 and TRBJ1-6, with 7 bases fitting TRBD1. CDR1 MNHNY and CDR2 SVGAGI come from the germline V gene (reference sequence). Trimming at V came to 7 bases and at J to 6 bases, leaving 15 bases not matched to a gene. This CDR3 region has 17 residues. The chain's CDR3 is CASTGRTGSFFNSPLHF. DNA of the CDR3: TGTGCCAGCACTGGGAGGACAGGTTCCTTTTTTAATTCACCCCTCCACTTT.

There are many counts of this clonotype. CDR3 amino acids: CASLSAGRETQYF. DNA of the CDR3: TGTGCCAGCCTTTCGGCCGGTCGGGAGACCCAGTACTTC. The chain employs TRBV6-6 and TRBJ2-5; D unclear. CDR1 is MNHNY, CDR2 SVGAGI, per germline (reference sequence). V was clipped by 8 bases and J by 5 bases, with 15 bases between them. The CDR3 is made up of 13 amino acids.

The table lists this clonotype with a few counts. The V and J genes are TRBV6-2 or TRBV6-3 and TRBJ2-7, with D maybe TRBD2 (6 bases). The germline V and J ends were trimmed by 0 bases and 2 bases, with 11 bases remaining between them. Germline V CDR1 and CDR2: MNHEY, SVGEGT. The CDR3 contains 15 residues. CDR3 coding DNA: TGTGCCAGCAGTTACTCAGTTAGCGGACCCTACGAGCAGTACTTC. Amino acid sequence: CASSYSVSGPYEQYF.

Only a few counts were recorded for this clonotype. The chain carries TRBV20-1 and TRBJ1-1; 7 bases agree with TRBD1. After removal of 2 bases from V and 0 bases from J, the junction contained 3 bases not matched to a gene. Germline values: CDR1 DFQATT, CDR2 SNEGSKA (reference sequence). This CDR3 is 14 amino acids long. The CDR3 reads CSARSGTVNTEAFF. The DNA for the CDR3 is TGCAGTGCTAGATCCGGGACAGTGAACACTGAAGCTTTCTTT.

In this sample, this clonotype turned up once. CDR3 bases: TGTGCCAGCTCACCAGAGGGAGGCACTGAAGCTTTCTTT. This codes for CASSPEGGTEAFF. The chain links TRBV18 to TRBJ1-1; no firm D call. Germline CDR1 KGHSH, CDR2 LQKENI. The germline V and J ends were trimmed by 2 bases and 4 bases, with 8 bases remaining between them. The CDR3 runs to 13 residues.

In DNA, the CDR3 is TGTGCCAGCAGTAAACAAGGGACAGGGCACACTGAAGCTTTCTTT. It is translated as CASSKQGTGHTEAFF. The chain uses TRBV12-3 or TRBV12-4 and TRBJ1-1; 9 bases are shared with TRBD1. With 5 bases clipped from V and 3 bases from J, the junction kept 7 bases outside the gene matches. The CDR3 runs 15 residues.

This clonotype was seen more than once but under ten times. At one end the junction does not follow the germline gene, possibly because of a read error. Here the CDR3 reads CASSYDGQASCEQYF. CDR3 in DNA: TGTGCCAGCAGTTACGATGGACAGGCCTCCTGCGAGCAGTACTTC. This rearrangement joins TRBV6-6 to TRBJ2-7; 7 nucleotides match TRBD1. Germline V gene lookup returns CDR1 MNHNY and CDR2 SVGAGI (reference sequence). The length of the CDR3 is 15 residues.

The gene calls are TRBV29-1 and TRBJ2-5; TRBD1 matches 10 bases. Germline V CDR1 and CDR2: SQVTM, ANQGSEA. There are 14 residues in the CDR3. With V trimmed by 4 bases and J by 9 bases, 11 bases remained unmatched. As DNA, the CDR3 is TGCAGCGTTGGACAGGGGGCCATCCAGGAGTCCCAGTACTTC. It yields the protein CSVGQGAIQESQYF.

This clonotype was found many times. This chain connects TRBV11-1 to TRBJ2-7, with 7 bases lining up with TRBD1. With 6 bases clipped from V and 0 bases from J, the junction kept 5 bases outside the gene matches. The CDR3 length is 14 residues. CDR1 is SGHAT, CDR2 FQDESV, per germline (reference sequence). The CDR3 nucleotides read TGTGCCAGCAGTTTGGGACAGATCTCCTACGAGCAGTACTTC. This sequence encodes CASSLGQISYEQYF.

This clonotype occurred a few times. The chain links TRBV27 to TRBJ2-5; 7 positions agree with TRBD1. CDR1 and CDR2 from the germline V gene are MNHEY and SMNVEV (reference sequence). Germline trimming cut 3 bases from V and 5 bases from J; bases unmatched to any gene: 6. This CDR3 has 14 residues. CDR3 amino acids: CASSFHRGLETQYF. The CDR3 DNA reads TGTGCCAGCAGTTTCCACAGGGGTCTGGAGACCCAGTACTTC.

The chain carries TRBV25-1 and TRBJ2-4; D is perhaps TRBD2 (6 bases). The J call is uncertain, as TRBJ2-7 better fits the DNA end. Germline CDR1 MGHDK, CDR2 SYGVNS. The CDR3 has 15 amino acids. The CDR3 region is CASSEGGGSSDEQYF. The CDR3 region has the DNA TGTGCCAGCAGTGAGGGTGGGGGGTCCTCGGACGAGCAGTACTTC.

The chain is built from TRBV20-1 and TRBJ2-1, with D perhaps TRBD2 (5 bases). There are 14 residues in the CDR3. Germline values: CDR1 DFQATT, CDR2 SNEGSKA (reference sequence). Trimming took 6 bases from V and 4 from J, leaving 16 bases between them. Here the CDR3 reads CSARGLLGYNEQFF. The CDR3 DNA reads as TGCAGTGCACGAGGACTTCTGGGATACAATGAGCAGTTCTTC.

This clonotype was seen a handful of times. The chain has TRBV27 and TRBJ1-5, with a tentative D call TRBD1 (5 bases). V was pared by 4 bases and J by 8 bases, with 12 bases between. The germline V gene encodes CDR1 MNHEY and CDR2 SMNVEV (reference sequence). The CDR3 spans 13 residues. Here the CDR3 reads CASSYGQSKPQHF. The CDR3 nucleotides read TGTGCCAGCAGTTACGGACAATCAAAGCCCCAGCATTTT.

The chain joins TRBV20-1 to TRBJ2-1; weak D call: TRBD2 (6 bases). In germline, CDR1 is DFQATT, CDR2 SNEGSKA (reference sequence). This CDR3 contains 15 residues. Trimming removed 0 bases at V and 0 bases at J, with 9 bases between. CDR3 region: CSARETGVSYNEQFF. For the CDR3, the DNA is TGCAGTGCTAGAGAAACGGGAGTCTCCTACAATGAGCAGTTCTTC.

This clonotype was counted at least ten times. The chain employs TRBV12-3 or TRBV12-4 and TRBJ1-2, with D unresolved. V lost 1 base to trimming and J lost 5 bases, with 5 bases between them. This CDR3 spans 12 amino acids. CDR3 nucleotides: TGTGCCAGCAGTTTAGTTGGGTATGGCTACACCTTC. This sequence encodes CASSLVGYGYTF.

In its sample, this clonotype was seen a few times. The CDR3 DNA reads TGTGCCAGCAGTCTAGACCAGACAACCTCCTACGAGCAGTACTTC. Translating it yields CASSLDQTTSYEQYF. The chain is built from TRBV12-3 or TRBV12-4 and TRBJ2-7; no firm D call. The V and J ends lost 5 bases and 0 bases respectively, with 14 bases between them. The CDR3 consists of 15 residues.

The V and J genes are TRBV6-2 or TRBV6-3 and TRBJ2-3, with 9 bases fitting TRBD2. CDR1 MNHEY and CDR2 SVGEGT come from the germline V gene. The CDR3 spans 14 residues. V was clipped by 7 bases and J by 6 bases; unmatched bases: 8. CDR3: CASTAGGPRDTQYF. The CDR3, as DNA: TGTGCCAGCACCGCGGGAGGGCCAAGGGATACGCAGTATTTT.

The chain recombines TRBV29-1 with TRBJ1-4; 9 bases agree with TRBD1. The CDR3 is 12 residues long. With 7 bases clipped from V and 7 bases from J, the junction kept 4 bases outside the gene matches. Germline assignment: CDR1 SQVTM and CDR2 ANQGSEA. The CDR3, as DNA: TGCAGCGGGACAGGGGCCGGTGAAAAACTGTTTTTT. Translated: CSGTGAGEKLFF.

As for this clonotype: A single base separates this from a much larger clone, so it may be a read error. Here the CDR3 DNA reads TGCAGCGTTCGGGTTACCCAAGAGACCCAGTACTTC. Translated, it gives CSVRVTQETQYF. The V and J genes are TRBV29-1 and TRBJ2-5, with D unclear. Trimming removed 5 bases from V and 1 base from J, with 8 bases in between. The CDR3 consists of 12 residues. Germline V gives CDR1 SQVTM, CDR2 ANQGSEA. Full variable domain (remainder filled in from reference TRBV29-1 and TRBJ2-5): SAVISQKPSRDICQRGTSLTIQCQVDSQVTMMFWYRQQPGQSLTLIATANQGSEATYESGFVIDKFPISRPNLTFSTLTVSNMSPEDSSIYLCSVRVTQETQYFGPGTRLLVL.